The T cell receptor beta chain under discussion was sequenced for a study of cytomegalovirus exposure and HLA in healthy donors. Whole-study results and caveats: Specific recognition of CMV antigens was confirmed in vitro for a few chains (all CMV-associated). In a later analysis, V- and J-gene trimming of beta chains associated with a DCLRE1C missense variant, replicated independently. Most TCR sequences were rare, but some public TCRs occurred in many donors.

Samples came from healthy bone marrow donors. This CDR3 is built from 15 residues. Germline V lookup: CDR1 SGHTA, CDR2 FQGTGA. The V end lost 4 bases, the J end lost 4 bases, and 14 bases lay between the germline ends. This PCR relied on a set of 60 Vbeta primers and 13 Jbeta primers. Data came from immunoSEQ multiplex PCR; TCRdb stores just in-frame clones and leaves some out. The sample shows 200,000 to 250,000 clones, more than 75% of them seen only once. Of note for this clone: Its antigen remains unidentified.

The J gene is TRBJ2-1, the V gene TRBV7-3; D is possibly TRBD2 (6 bases). The sequenced sample consisted of PBMCs. The sequence was collected from a human donor in good health. This CDR3 reads CASSSETSGYNEQFF. DNA of the CDR3: TGTGCCAGCAGCTCAGAGACTAGTGGGTACAATGAGCAGTTCTTC.